This TCR beta chain derives from a study of blood T cell repertoires in COVID-19. Per the germline V gene, CDR1 is MNHEY and CDR2 is SVGEGT. The CDR3 has 19 amino acids. V shed 4 bases, J shed 0 bases, and the junction held 9 bases outside the gene matches. Produced via immunoSEQ multiplex PCR; TCRdb's table is partial and in-frame only. The profile shows 150,000 to 200,000 clones, roughly 85% of them singletons. This sequence joins TRBV6-2 or TRBV6-3 and TRBJ2-3, with TRBD2 identical over 14 bases. This TCR was recovered from a human donor with acute or convalescent COVID-19. The donor label of this sample is uncertain. Sequenced sample: peripheral blood. The CDR3: CASSSIGTSGGLSTDTQYF. The DNA of the CDR3 is TGTGCCAGCAGTTCGATTGGGACTAGCGGGGGCCTTAGCACAGATACGCAGTATTTT.